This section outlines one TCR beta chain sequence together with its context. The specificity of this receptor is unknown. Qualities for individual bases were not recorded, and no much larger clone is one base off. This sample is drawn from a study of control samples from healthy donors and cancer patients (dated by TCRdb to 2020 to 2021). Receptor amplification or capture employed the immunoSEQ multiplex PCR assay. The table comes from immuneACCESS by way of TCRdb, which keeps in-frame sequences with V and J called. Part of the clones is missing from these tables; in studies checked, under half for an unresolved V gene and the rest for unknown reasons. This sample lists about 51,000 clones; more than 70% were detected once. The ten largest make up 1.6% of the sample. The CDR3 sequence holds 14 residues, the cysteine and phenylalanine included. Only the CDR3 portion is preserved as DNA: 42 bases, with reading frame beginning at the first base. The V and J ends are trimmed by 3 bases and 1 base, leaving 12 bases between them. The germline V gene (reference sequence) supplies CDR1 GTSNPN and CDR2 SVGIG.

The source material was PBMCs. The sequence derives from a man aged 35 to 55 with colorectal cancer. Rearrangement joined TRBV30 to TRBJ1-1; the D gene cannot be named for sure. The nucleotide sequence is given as TGTGCCTGGAGCCCTCCGGTTGCGAACACTGAAGCTTTCTTT. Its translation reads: CAWSPPVANTEAFF.